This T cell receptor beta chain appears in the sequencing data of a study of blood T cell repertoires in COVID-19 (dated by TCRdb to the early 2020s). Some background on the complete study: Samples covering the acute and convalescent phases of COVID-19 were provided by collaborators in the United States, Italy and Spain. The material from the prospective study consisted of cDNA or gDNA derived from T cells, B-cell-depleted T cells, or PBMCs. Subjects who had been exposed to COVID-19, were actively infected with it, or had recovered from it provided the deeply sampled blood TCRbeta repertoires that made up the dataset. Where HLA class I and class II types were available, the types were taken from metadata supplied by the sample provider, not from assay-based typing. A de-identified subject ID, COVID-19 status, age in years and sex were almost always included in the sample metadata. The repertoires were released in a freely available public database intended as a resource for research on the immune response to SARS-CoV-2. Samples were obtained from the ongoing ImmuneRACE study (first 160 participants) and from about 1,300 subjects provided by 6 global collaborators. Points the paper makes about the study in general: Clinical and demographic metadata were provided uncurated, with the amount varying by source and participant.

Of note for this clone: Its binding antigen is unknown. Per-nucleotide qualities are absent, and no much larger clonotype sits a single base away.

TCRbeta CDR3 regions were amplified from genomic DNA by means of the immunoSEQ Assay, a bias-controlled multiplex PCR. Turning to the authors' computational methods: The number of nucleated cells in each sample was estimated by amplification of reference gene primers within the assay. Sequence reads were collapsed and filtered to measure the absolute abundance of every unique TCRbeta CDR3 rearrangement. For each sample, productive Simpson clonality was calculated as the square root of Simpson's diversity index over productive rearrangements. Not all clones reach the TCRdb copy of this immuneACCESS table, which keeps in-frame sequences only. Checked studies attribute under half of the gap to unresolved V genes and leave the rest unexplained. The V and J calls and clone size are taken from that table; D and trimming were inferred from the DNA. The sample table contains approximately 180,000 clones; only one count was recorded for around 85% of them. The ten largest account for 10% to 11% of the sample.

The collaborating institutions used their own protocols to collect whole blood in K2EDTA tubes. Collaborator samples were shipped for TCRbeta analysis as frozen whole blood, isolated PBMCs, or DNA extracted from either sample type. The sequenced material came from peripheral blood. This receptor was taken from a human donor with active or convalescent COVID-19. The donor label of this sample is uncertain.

The nucleotides are TGTGCCAGCAGCTCGGCACAGGGAAATACGCAGTATTTT. This codes for CASSSAQGNTQYF. The V and J genes are TRBV7-8 and TRBJ2-3; TRBD1 is a weak D gene call, 6 bases matching. The junction carries 12 bases between V and J, which are trimmed by 4 bases and 7 bases respectively. Per the germline V gene, SGHVS is the CDR1 and FQNEAQ is the CDR2. The CDR3 runs 13 residues from the cysteine to the phenylalanine. Only the CDR3 DNA stays, 39 bases, in frame from base 1.